This T cell receptor (beta chain) was obtained from a study of T cells in Graves' hyperthyroidism and ophthalmopathy. Study results and limitations: Appearing also in blood were most of the thyroid clonotypes expanded above 0.001.

Germline values: CDR1 DFQATT, CDR2 SNEGSKA (reference sequence). V shed 5 bases and J 0 bases; nucleotides not matched to a gene: 6. This CDR3 contains 14 residues. The TCR beta CDR3 regions underwent amplification using RNA transcripts as the source. The TCR CDR3 first-round RT-PCR relied on the HTBI primer set. Each CDR3 protein gets one entry after TCRdb re-called the multiplex PCR reads with MiXCR. In the table there are fewer than 350,000 distinct CDR3 sequences, 13% of which are singletons. Blood dates from first hyperthyroidism diagnosis, before any ophthalmopathy symptoms. Concerning this clonotype: Its specificity is unknown.

The chain carries TRBV20-1 and TRBJ1-1; the match to TRBD1 covers 7 bases. The source material was blood. The clonotype comes from a woman aged 25 to 39 with Graves' hyperthyroidism that later progressed to Graves' ophthalmopathy. The CDR3 DNA follows: TGCAGTGCTCCGGGACAGCTCATGAACACTGAAGCTTTCTTT. This encodes CSAPGQLMNTEAFF.